A selection of T cell receptor beta chains follows, all from one sample in a study of T cell repertoires in aging, cancer and after chemotherapy. From the multiplex PCR reads, TCRdb called clonotypes with MiXCR, one entry per CDR3 protein. The sample shows approximately 3,000 distinct CDR3 sequences, around 25% of them seen only once. The material sequenced was blood. The origin of the receptors is a human donor with a solid tumor. Both conserved end residues are part of each CDR3.

CDR3 protein | V gene
CASSRDRREQFF | TRBV19
CASSRWNTEAFF | TRBV19
CASSEGLGEDEQYF | TRBV19
CASSLVGGANEQFF | TRBV7-6
CASSDASGGVRETQYF | TRBV6-1
CAWSVSSGGYNEQFF | TRBV30
CASSFGGGSYTF | TRBV12-3/TRBV12-4
CASSLDYGYTF | TRBV5-6
CSVGEGNTEAFF | TRBV29-1
CSAADNSGNTIYF | TRBV20-1
CASSERGGENSPLHF | TRBV2
CASSSSRTGVNQPQHF | TRBV7-9
CASRRDSTDTQYF | TRBV5-1
CASSYTQGSYEQYF | TRBV6-2/TRBV6-3
CASSLQKMNTEAFF | TRBV5-5
CSAREGLTSDTDTQYF | TRBV20-1
CAWAGTGASPLHF | TRBV30
CASSFWTSLGELFF | TRBV7-2
CASRTGDHGYTF | TRBV6-5
CASSQDGSTGQETQYF | TRBV4-3
CASSQDRELAYEQYF | TRBV14
CASSLGTGSYEQYF | TRBV7-9
CASSWRTGYNEQFF | TRBV5-1
CASSPLAGGFNEQFF | TRBV6-5
CASRDGEISGNTIYF | TRBV6-2/TRBV6-3
CASSRERNYEQYF | TRBV19
CSARVRPGTGGSSPLHF | TRBV20-1
CASSRLTGSTDTQYF | TRBV6-5
CASSLTHPGEDSPLHF | TRBV19
CSAKEYNSPLHF | TRBV20-1
CASSRPGLAGDNEQFF | TRBV7-9
CASTPGGADTGELFF | TRBV6-2/TRBV6-3
CASSEAVGWEETQYF | TRBV6-1
CASSIEPTYEQYF | TRBV5-1
CASSPGQGGETQYF | TRBV12-3/TRBV12-4
CASSMARGQETQYF | TRBV19
CASRSRGPDSPLHF | TRBV5-1
CATSSDYNSPLHF | TRBV15
CASSLDGGSTDTQYF | TRBV13
CATGQGDNQPQHF | TRBV6-4
CSAKDLAGNEQFF | TRBV20-1
CASSLGSYTDTQYF | TRBV7-3
CASSQYFKAYGYTF | TRBV4-2
CASSLEPDQETQYF | TRBV5-5
CASSSRVSSYEQYF | TRBV27
CASSSTSGGTSTDTQYF | TRBV12-3/TRBV12-4
CASSSPDREGETQYF | TRBV7-9
CASSHDPRALHF | TRBV6-2/TRBV6-3
CASSLGAEQETQYF | TRBV28
CASSPGVAGDTQYF | TRBV12-3/TRBV12-4
CASSMRWSGTTDTQYF | TRBV19
CASSIPQSSNQPQHF | TRBV19